The subject of this entry is one T cell receptor beta chain. The antigen it binds to is not known. No base qualities exist here, and no much larger clone lies one base off it. Using the deep immunoSEQ assay, multiplex PCR amplified TCR CDR3 regions from genomic DNA. Extracted genomic DNA from each cell subset was distributed evenly across all wells of several immunoSEQ 96-well plates, and each plate was treated as a replicate. For sorted subsets, each replicate PCR was loaded with about 200 ng genomic DNA, equivalent to some 31,000 T cell genomes. Purified libraries were quantified with a Qubit 3.0 fluorometer, sized on a Bioanalyzer 2100, and re-quantified with the KAPA Library Quantification kit. A separate single-read 150-cycle Illumina NextSeq 550 flow cell was used to sequence each immunoSEQ 96-well plate. From the authors' description of their analysis: Because the immunoSEQ output included only junctional sequences and no quality scores, the filtering could not be the same as the filtering used for full-length reads. To assign V/J genes and CDR3, sequences were annotated against IMGT germline references using PyIR, a Python wrapper for IgBLAST v1.9. Reads were filtered out if the reads had weak V/J assignments (E-value above 1e-6), no CDR3, stop codons, out-of-frame junctions, or ambiguous translated residues. V3J clonotypes were defined as sequences sharing the same inferred V gene, J gene, and CDR3 amino acid sequence. The percentage overlap between two repertoires was calculated by dividing the number of shared unique clonotypes by the size of the smaller repertoire. Three approaches were used to assess repertoire richness: RTK rarefaction, the Chao1 estimator, and Recon v2.1 estimates of unobserved clonotypes. Generation probabilities for all TCRbeta clonotypes obtained by the gDNA method from a few donors were computed using OLGA. In its TCRdb copy, this immuneACCESS table keeps in-frame sequences only and misses some clones. Where compared with another copy, unresolved V genes explain less than half of these, and the others have no known cause. V, J and clone size are taken as reported in that table, and D and trimming were inferred from the DNA itself. Here the sample has roughly 2.2 million clones; 85% to 95% occur a single time. The ten most abundant clones make up around 0.4% of the sample.

The donors were healthy, HIV-negative adults with no recently reported acute infections or vaccinations. Every donor was a Caucasian adult living in Nashville, Tennessee, USA. CD4+ T cells were enriched by magnetic negative selection, after which naive cells were positively selected on CD45RA and the negative fraction was taken as the memory subset. After blood collection by leukapheresis, PBMCs were isolated using Ficoll-Histopaque density gradient centrifugation and then cryopreserved in the vapor phase of liquid nitrogen. Analytical flow cytometry was used to check the purity and quantity of every magnetically sorted T cell population. Each sorted fraction had its genomic DNA isolated and then quantified by UV absorbance on a Nanodrop 2000c. These data are taken from a study of shared clonotypes between healthy human individuals (dated by TCRdb to about 2020). Concerning the study at large: A couple of women and a few men aged 18 to 49 years were included in the cohort. Different laboratories and diverse techniques were used to prepare libraries and sequence TCR repertoires, to increase sequencing depth and limit assay-specific biases. For each donor, CD4 naive and CD4 memory were each run on three plates, CD8 naive on two plates, and CD8 memory on one plate. Blood TCR repertoires of about 5 healthy adults were deeply sequenced to estimate repertoire size and the extent of clonotype sharing between individuals. Each donor's leukapheresis produced roughly between roughly 0.85 and 10 billion PBMCs.

Trimming accounts for 3 bases at V and 2 bases at J, while the number of junction bases matched to no gene is 4. The CDR3 has 14 amino acids, counting the end cysteine and phenylalanine. Just CDR3 DNA is preserved here, 42 bases in frame from base 1. Looking up the germline V gene yields CDR1 SNHLY and CDR2 FYNNEI. The full study reports these points: Rarefaction of sorted-subset datasets indicated incomplete sequencing despite the large sequencing depth. The genetic and exposure-history diversity represented was limited by the small number of donors. Naive subsets generally had larger estimated clonotype richness than memory subsets. Compared with non-shared clonotypes, clonotypes shared by all four sorted-subset donors had higher generation probabilities. Sampling was restricted to blood, and TCR repertoires in tissue are likely to differ from TCR repertoires in blood. Based on pairwise subsampling, the degree of clonotype sharing among donors was expected to be affected by sequencing depth. When a handful of donors were compared, the shared fraction of clonotypes was about 5% for naive CD4, approximately 3.3% for naive CD8, 2.3% for memory CD4, and less than 0.5% for memory CD8.

This sequence originates from a man between 18 and 29 years old in good health. Some clones in this sample may be carry-over from other donors' samples. Sequencing was done on a sample of naive CD4+ T cells from PBMCs. The sample's cell subset or site label, decoded: CD45RA+ positively selected. Recombination linked TRBV2 to TRBJ2-7; TRBD2 fits 7 bases in the junction. CDR3 loop: CASSEGGRPYEQYF. The nucleotide sequence reads TGTGCCAGCAGTGAGGGCGGGAGACCCTACGAGCAGTACTTC. The variable domain in full, with residues beyond the CDR3 obtained from the reference TRBV2 and TRBJ2-7 genes, is EPEVTQTPSHQVTQMGQEVILRCVPISNHLYFYWYRQILGQKVEFLVSFYNNEISEKSEIFDDQFSVERPDGSNFTLKIRSTKLEDSAMYFCASSEGGRPYEQYFGPGTRLTVT.